A selection of T cell receptor beta chains follows, all from one sample in a study of blood T cell repertoires in COVID-19. Profiled with immunoSEQ multiplex PCR; TCRdb holds only in-frame clones, not every one. The repertoire holds tens of thousands of clones, 70% to 90% seen once, with roughly 1.9% in the top ten. The sequenced sample was peripheral blood. These receptors came from a woman at least 80 years old with active or convalescent COVID-19. Each CDR3 is given with its conserved first and last residue. A D gene is named only where the DNA matches it firmly. Size is stated for part of the rows, as once, few or many counts, or as a class when the clone is expanded.

TRBD1,NA,TRBJ2-7,TRBV3-1/TRBV3-2,CASSQGSRDRDYEQYF,TGTGCCAGCAGCCAAGGGTCTCGGGACAGGGACTACGAGCAGTACTTC
NA,NA,TRBJ1-2,TRBV7-9,CASSPSPGLLSGYTF,TGTGCCAGCAGCCCAAGCCCAGGACTCCTTTCTGGCTACACCTTC
NA,NA,TRBJ1-1,TRBV18,CASSPGTGIEWPEAFF,TGTGCCAGCTCACCGGGAACAGGGATTGAATGGCCTGAAGCTTTCTTT
NA,NA,TRBJ2-1,TRBV3-1/TRBV3-2,CASSRKGMNNEQFF,TGTGCCAGCAGCCGGAAGGGGATGAACAATGAGCAGTTCTTC
TRBD2,NA,TRBJ2-1,TRBV27,CASAGVESYNEQFF,TGTGCCAGTGCGGGAGTTGAGTCCTACAATGAGCAGTTCTTC
NA,NA,TRBJ1-1,TRBV9,CASSPRGGLNTEAFF,TGTGCCAGCAGCCCCCGGGGGGGATTGAACACTGAAGCTTTCTTT
NA,NA,TRBJ2-7,TRBV6-5,CASSLGPGSSYEQYF,TGTGCCAGCAGCCTCGGACCCGGGAGCTCCTACGAGCAGTACTTC
TRBD1,few,TRBJ2-7,TRBV10-3,CAISNRDRVYEQYF,TGTGCCATCAGTAACCGGGACAGGGTTTACGAGCAGTACTTC
NA,NA,TRBJ1-2,TRBV6-1,CASSKAPRAHYGYTF,TGTGCCAGCAGTAAAGCCCCCAGGGCACATTATGGCTACACCTTC
NA,NA,TRBJ2-1,TRBV29-1,CSVGQISYNEQFF,TGCAGCGTTGGACAGATTTCCTACAATGAGCAGTTCTTC
TRBD1,NA,TRBJ2-3,TRBV5-4,CASSIDRGTDTQYF,TGTGCCAGCAGCATAGACAGGGGCACAGATACGCAGTATTTT
NA,NA,TRBJ2-4,TRBV21-1,CASSKQGRAKNIQYF,TGTGCCAGCAGCAAGCAGGGGAGAGCCAAAAACATTCAGTACTTC
TRBD2,NA,TRBJ2-3,TRBV7-2,CASSLALAGADTQYF,TGTGCCAGCAGCTTAGCCCTAGCGGGGGCCGATACGCAGTATTTT
NA,NA,TRBJ1-1,TRBV9,CASSAKTAVNTEAFF,TGTGCCAGCAGCGCCAAAACAGCGGTGAACACTGAAGCTTTCTTT
NA,NA,TRBJ2-5,TRBV7-8,CASSVTGETQYF,TGTGCCAGCAGCGTCACAGGGGAGACCCAGTACTTC
NA,NA,TRBJ1-2,TRBV5-1,CASSATQNYGYTF,TGCGCCAGCAGCGCGACACAAAACTATGGCTACACCTTC
TRBD2,NA,TRBJ2-5,TRBV9,CASGPGTSGGETQYF,TGTGCCAGCGGGCCCGGGACTAGCGGGGGAGAGACCCAGTACTTC
NA,few,TRBJ1-5,TRBV24-1,CATTVEVEYSNQPQHF,TGTGCCACCACTGTGGAGGTGGAGTATAGCAATCAGCCCCAGCATTTT
NA,once,TRBJ2-2,TRBV7-2,CASSPRGTNTGELFF,TGTGCCAGCAGCCCGCGGGGCACGAACACCGGGGAGCTGTTTTTT
TRBD1,NA,TRBJ1-2,TRBV9,CASSTEPGQTAGGYTF,TGTGCCAGCAGTACAGAACCGGGACAGACAGCCGGGGGCTACACCTTC
NA,once,TRBJ1-5,TRBV7-2,CASSLRGLSNQPQHF,TGTGCCAGCAGCTTAAGGGGCCTGAGCAATCAGCCCCAGCATTTT